A single sample is the source of the 30 T cell receptor beta chains below, sequenced in a study of cytomegalovirus exposure and HLA in healthy donors. The PCR used 60 Vbeta and 13 Jbeta primers. The protocol was immunoSEQ multiplex PCR, while the TCRdb copy is restricted to in-frame clones and leaves out a portion. This table holds some 130,000 clones, roughly 78% found once. The material sequenced was PBMCs. These receptors all come from a man aged 25-45 years in good health.

The genes are TRBV25-1 and TRBJ2-3, with a possible D match to TRBD2 (5 bases). CDR3 length: 12 residues. V was clipped by 6 bases and J by 4 bases, with 8 bases between them. Germline CDR1 MGHDK, CDR2 SYGVNS. CDR3 DNA sequence: TGTGCCAGCAGCCAGAGGGCAGATACGCAGTATTTT. Its protein product is CASSQRADTQYF.

The chain recombines TRBV4-1 with TRBJ2-5; 8 nucleotides match TRBD2. CDR3 length: 15 amino acids. Germline CDR1 reads MGHRA; CDR2 reads YSYEKL. V shed 6 bases and J 4 bases; nucleotides not matched to a gene: 10. CDR3 amino acids: CASSPGRERLETQYF. The CDR3 bases are TGCGCCAGCAGTCCCGGGAGGGAGAGGTTAGAGACCCAGTACTTC.

V and J are TRBV28 and TRBJ2-1; D possibly corresponds to TRBD1 (5 bases). CDR3 length: 11 amino acids. Trimming pared 8 bases from V and 8 bases from J, leaving 10 bases between. Germline assignment: CDR1 MDHEN and CDR2 SYDVKM. The CDR3 reads CASDSRDEQFF. The CDR3, as DNA: TGTGCCAGCGACTCCAGGGATGAGCAGTTCTTC.

The chain has TRBV11-2 and TRBJ2-7; D is perhaps TRBD1 (5 bases). Trimming removed 1 base from V and 5 bases from J, with 12 bases in between. From germline, CDR1 is SGHAT and CDR2 FQNNGV. This CDR3 comprises 14 residues. This chain's CDR3 is CASSLAGLWDEQYF. DNA for the CDR3: TGTGCCAGCAGCTTAGCAGGGCTCTGGGACGAGCAGTACTTC.

DNA for the CDR3: TGCGCCAGCAGCCTTGGTTTCGTCAGGGGGAGAAGGAACACTGAAGCTTTCTTT. This encodes CASSLGFVRGRRNTEAFF. V usage is TRBV5-1 and J usage is TRBJ1-1, with 7 bases lining up with TRBD1. CDR3 length: 18 residues. V lost 4 bases, J lost 1 base, and 16 bases stayed unmatched. From germline, CDR1 is SGHRS and CDR2 YFSETQ.

This clone was seen just once. The V call is TRBV11-3, the J call TRBJ1-1; D remains ambiguous. Germline-derived CDR1 and CDR2 are SGHNT and YENEEA. Trimming took 5 bases from V and 5 from J, leaving 6 bases between them. CDR3 length equals 11 residues. The CDR3 loop reads CASSIGTEAFF. The CDR3 nucleotides read TGTGCCAGCAGCATCGGTACTGAAGCTTTCTTT.

V usage is TRBV28 and J usage is TRBJ2-7; weak D call: TRBD2 (6 bases). Germline V gives CDR1 MDHEN, CDR2 SYDVKM. There are 12 residues in the CDR3. With 8 bases removed from V and 5 bases from J, the gap between germline ends came to 13 bases. The CDR3 is CASGGGGDEQYF. The CDR3, as DNA: TGTGCCAGCGGCGGTGGAGGGGACGAGCAGTACTTC.

The chain recombines TRBV7-2 with TRBJ1-1; TRBD1 is a possible D gene (6 bases). CDR1 is SGHTA and CDR2 is FQGNSA in the germline V gene. The V gene lost 5 bases and the J gene lost 3 bases, with 10 bases spanning the gap. The CDR3 contains 13 residues. CDR3 nucleotides: TGTGCCAGCAGCACGGGACAAGACACTGAAGCTTTCTTT. Its translation: CASSTGQDTEAFF.

This chain links TRBV29-1 with TRBJ2-7; D is perhaps TRBD2 (5 bases). Deletions cut 4 bases from V and 3 bases from J, with 7 bases between. The CDR3 is 11 residues long. In germline, CDR1 is SQVTM, CDR2 ANQGSEA. The CDR3 coding sequence is TGCAGCGTTGCGGCGGGCTACGAGCAGTACTTC. Amino acids: CSVAAGYEQYF.

This chain uses TRBV29-1 with TRBJ2-1; 8 positions agree with TRBD2. Germline lookup yields CDR1 SQVTM and CDR2 ANQGSEA. V dropped 1 base and J dropped 2; count of bases not matched to a gene: 16. The CDR3 runs to 19 residues. This chain's CDR3 is CSVEGGRGYSGEPYNEQFF. As DNA, the CDR3 is TGCAGCGTTGAAGGGGGGAGGGGGTATAGCGGGGAGCCCTACAATGAGCAGTTCTTC.

Turning to this clone: This same CDR3 is encoded by further DNA sequences in the sample. CDR3 sequence reads: CASSERGTGVAKNIQYF. The CDR3 DNA is TGTGCCAGCAGTGAACGGGGGACAGGAGTAGCCAAAAACATTCAGTACTTC. The rearrangement links TRBV25-1 to TRBJ2-4; 8 bases are shared with TRBD1. This CDR3 region has 17 residues. Germline assignment: CDR1 MGHDK and CDR2 SYGVNS. V lost 2 bases to trimming and J lost 0 bases; unmatched junction nucleotides: 6.

The chain carries TRBV5-1 and TRBJ1-2, with D perhaps matching TRBD1 (5 bases). Germline loops: CDR1 SGHRS, CDR2 YFSETQ. The CDR3 is 17 amino acids. The V gene lost 0 bases and the J gene lost 5 bases, with 20 bases spanning the gap. CDR3 sequence reads: CASSLVAGLGLIYGYTF. The CDR3 nucleotides read TGCGCCAGCAGCTTGGTGGCGGGGCTGGGACTTATATATGGCTACACCTTC.

The chain is built from TRBV27 and TRBJ2-1; weak D call: TRBD2 (6 bases). The CDR3 covers 16 residues. Trimming removed 4 bases at V and 2 bases at J, with 15 bases between. Germline CDR1 reads MNHEY; CDR2 reads SMNVEV (reference sequence). The CDR3 DNA sequence: TGTGCCAGCAGTTCCCCTATAGCGGACCCCTACAATGAGCAGTTCTTC. Its translation: CASSSPIADPYNEQFF.

The gene calls are TRBV27 and TRBJ2-7; 10 nucleotides line up with TRBD1. V shed 5 bases, J shed 5 bases, and the junction held 6 bases outside the gene matches. CDR3 length: 14 residues. Germline V CDR1 and CDR2: MNHEY, SMNVEV (reference sequence). The CDR3 spells CASSPRQGAHEQYF. As DNA, the CDR3 is TGTGCCAGCAGTCCTCGACAGGGGGCTCACGAGCAGTACTTC.

The V and J genes are TRBV6-6 and TRBJ1-6; D is possibly TRBD1 (6 bases). V was pared by 0 bases and J by 9 bases, with 12 bases between. The CDR3 covers 15 residues. The germline V gene has CDR1 MNHNY and CDR2 SVGAGI (reference sequence). The CDR3 sequence is CASSYSGLGASPLHF. The DNA of the CDR3 is TGTGCCAGCAGTTACTCGGGCCTGGGGGCTTCACCCCTCCACTTT.

The gene calls are TRBV6-1 and TRBJ1-1; maybe TRBD1 (6 bases). This CDR3 spans 14 amino acids. Trimming removed 7 bases from V and 2 bases from J, with 14 bases in between. Germline V CDR1 and CDR2: MNHNS, SASEGT. CDR3 bases: TGTGCCAGCATTCCAGGGGACACCAACACTGAAGCTTTCTTT. It codes for CASIPGDTNTEAFF.

This chain uses TRBV27 with TRBJ1-1; 9 nucleotides match TRBD1. The CDR3 sequence is 14 residues long. Germline V lookup: CDR1 MNHEY, CDR2 SMNVEV (reference sequence). V trimming: 5 bases; J trimming: 1 base; junction bases outside the gene matches: 2. CDR3 protein: CASSPGQGNTEAFF. CDR3 in DNA: TGTGCCAGCAGTCCGGGACAGGGGAACACTGAAGCTTTCTTT.

V usage is TRBV7-3 and J usage is TRBJ2-3; 9 positions match TRBD2. J was trimmed by 2 bases and V by 5 bases; bases with no gene match: 14. CDR1 SGHTA and CDR2 FQGTGA come from the germline V gene. The length of the CDR3 is 18 residues. The CDR3 protein is CASSQRGGRATHTDTQYF. As DNA, the CDR3 is TGTGCCAGCAGCCAAAGGGGCGGGAGGGCCACCCACACAGATACGCAGTATTTT.

The rearrangement links TRBV5-5 to TRBJ2-6; perhaps TRBD1 as D (6 bases). This CDR3 comprises 17 residues. The germline CDR1 and CDR2 sequences are SGHKS and YYEKEE (reference sequence). Trimming took off 4 bases at V and 1 base at J, with 15 bases between the two ends. The CDR3 is CASSDYRVRSGANVLTF. The CDR3 region has the DNA TGTGCCAGCAGCGACTACAGGGTACGATCTGGGGCCAACGTCCTGACTTTC.

This clone was observed a few times. J is TRBJ1-2 and V is TRBV30; 7 positions agree with TRBD1. CDR1 GTSNPN and CDR2 SVGIG come from the germline V gene (reference sequence). The CDR3 runs to 14 residues. Unmatched junction bases numbered 8, after V lost 1 base and J lost 6 bases. The CDR3 loop is CAWSAAGGWDGYTF. CDR3 in DNA: TGTGCCTGGAGTGCCGCAGGGGGTTGGGATGGCTACACCTTC.

V is TRBV6-5 and J is TRBJ2-3; no definite D call. The length of the CDR3 is 15 residues. V lost 2 bases to trimming and J lost 1 base, with 10 bases between them. Germline assignment: CDR1 MNHEY and CDR2 SVGAGI. The CDR3 DNA reads as TGTGCCAGCAGTTACACTCGCCGCGGCACAGATACGCAGTATTTT. Translating gives CASSYTRRGTDTQYF.

The V and J genes are TRBV11-2 and TRBJ2-1, with D unresolved. This CDR3 region has 16 residues. Germline values: CDR1 SGHAT, CDR2 FQNNGV. Trimming stripped 1 base from V and 0 bases from J, with 10 bases between. The CDR3 is CASSLVSASSYNEQFF. The CDR3 DNA reads as TGTGCCAGCAGCTTAGTTTCTGCTAGCTCCTACAATGAGCAGTTCTTC.

The chain has TRBV4-1 and TRBJ2-5; 8 nucleotides agree with TRBD2. The germline V gene has CDR1 MGHRA and CDR2 YSYEKL. This CDR3 has 13 residues. Unmatched junction bases numbered 5, after V lost 0 bases and J lost 11 bases. The CDR3 protein is CASSQDREREQYF. Here the CDR3 DNA reads TGCGCCAGCAGCCAAGATAGGGAGCGGGAGCAGTACTTC.

The chain employs TRBV19 and TRBJ1-1; 9 positions agree with TRBD1. This CDR3 has 15 amino acids. Germline trimming cut 3 bases from V and 5 bases from J; bases unmatched to any gene: 7. The germline V gene encodes CDR1 LNHDA and CDR2 SQIVND (reference sequence). CDR3 coding DNA: TGTGCCAGTAGTATTCGGGACAGGGTCCTGACTGAAGCTTTCTTT. This codes for CASSIRDRVLTEAFF.

This clone has just a few counts. The chain employs TRBV4-2 and TRBJ2-1; tentative D call: TRBD1 (7 bases). Germline lookup yields CDR1 LGHNA and CDR2 YNFKEQ. V was trimmed by 0 bases and J by 6 bases, leaving 21 bases between them. The CDR3 has 18 amino acids. CDR3 nucleotide sequence: TGTGCCAGCAGCCAAGACTTCCAGGGGGGCCAACCTTTCAATGAGCAGTTCTTC. Translating gives CASSQDFQGGQPFNEQFF.

The genes are TRBV13 and TRBJ1-2; TRBD1 aligns across 7 bases. Germline assignment: CDR1 PRHDT and CDR2 FYEKMQ (reference sequence). CDR3 length: 12 amino acids. V trimming: 5 bases; J trimming: 5 bases; junction bases outside the gene matches: 2. CDR3 loop: CASSLQGYGYTF. DNA for the CDR3: TGTGCCAGCAGCCTACAGGGGTATGGCTACACCTTC. Full variable domain (outside the CDR3, taken from reference TRBV13 and TRBJ1-2): AAGVIQSPRHLIKEKRETATLKCYPIPRHDTVYWYQQGPGQDPQFLISFYEKMQSDKGSIPDRFSAQQFSDYHSELNMSSLELGDSALYFCASSLQGYGYTFGSGTRLTVV.

V and J are TRBV11-3 and TRBJ2-1, with 10 bases that match TRBD2. Germline V lookup: CDR1 SGHNT, CDR2 YENEEA. V lost 5 bases and J lost 7; bases outside the gene matches: 8. The CDR3 totals 15 residues. The CDR3 protein is CASSHGLAVNNEQFF. Here the CDR3 DNA reads TGTGCCAGCAGCCACGGACTAGCGGTAAATAATGAGCAGTTCTTC.

The chain couples TRBV18 to TRBJ1-4; D unclear. The CDR3 length is 12 residues. Between the trimmed V and J ends, which lost 0 bases and 13 bases, there was a span of 9 bases. Germline assignment: CDR1 KGHSH and CDR2 LQKENI. The CDR3 spells CASSPPGGILFF. CDR3 nucleotides: TGTGCCAGCTCACCACCAGGCGGTATACTGTTTTTT.

V and J are TRBV10-2 and TRBJ2-7; perhaps TRBD1 as D (5 bases). Per germline, CDR1 WSHSY and CDR2 SAAADI. The CDR3 spans 14 residues. V lost 6 bases and J lost 3, with 15 bases in between. The CDR3 is CASSLRVADYEQYF. The CDR3 DNA follows: TGCGCCAGCAGCCTCAGGGTGGCCGACTACGAGCAGTACTTC.

The chain is built from TRBV6-4 and TRBJ2-1, with TRBD2 as a possible D gene (7 bases). In germline, CDR1 is MRHNA, CDR2 SNTAGT. V lost 5 bases and J 5 bases, leaving 16 bases between the germline ends. The CDR3 is 15 amino acids. The CDR3 DNA reads TGTGCCAGCAGTCAGCGGGACCAGGGGAACAATGAGCAGTTCTTC. Protein: CASSQRDQGNNEQFF.